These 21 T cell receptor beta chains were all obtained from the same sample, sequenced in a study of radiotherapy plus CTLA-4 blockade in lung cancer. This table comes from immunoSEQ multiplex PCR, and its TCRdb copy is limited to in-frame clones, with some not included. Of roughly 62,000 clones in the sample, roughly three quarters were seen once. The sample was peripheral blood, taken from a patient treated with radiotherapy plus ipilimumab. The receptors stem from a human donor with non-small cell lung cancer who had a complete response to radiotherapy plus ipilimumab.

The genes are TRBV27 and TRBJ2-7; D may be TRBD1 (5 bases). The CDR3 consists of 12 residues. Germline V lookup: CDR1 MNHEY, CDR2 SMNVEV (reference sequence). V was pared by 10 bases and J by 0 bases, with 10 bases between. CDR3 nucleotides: TGTGCCACCCAGGACAACTCCTACGAGCAGTACTTC. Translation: CATQDNSYEQYF.

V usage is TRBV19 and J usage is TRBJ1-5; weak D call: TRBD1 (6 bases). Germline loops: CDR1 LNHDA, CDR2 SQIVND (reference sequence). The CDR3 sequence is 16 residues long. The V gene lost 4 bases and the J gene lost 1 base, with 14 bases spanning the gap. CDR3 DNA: TGTGCCAGTAGTACGTCGGGACAAAGGAGCAATCAGCCCCAGCATTTT. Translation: CASSTSGQRSNQPQHF.

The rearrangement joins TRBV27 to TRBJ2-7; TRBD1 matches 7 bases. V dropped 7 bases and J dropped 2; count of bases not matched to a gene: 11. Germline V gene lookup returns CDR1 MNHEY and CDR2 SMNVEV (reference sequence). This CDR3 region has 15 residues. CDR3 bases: TGTGCCAGCATCCTCTCGCCGGGACAGACCTACGAGCAGTACTTC. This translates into CASILSPGQTYEQYF.

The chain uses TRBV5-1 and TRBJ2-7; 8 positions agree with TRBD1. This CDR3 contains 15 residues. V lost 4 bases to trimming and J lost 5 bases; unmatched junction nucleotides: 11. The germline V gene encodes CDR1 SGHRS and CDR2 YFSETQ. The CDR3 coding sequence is TGCGCCAGCAGCCAGGGACAGGATAAGAGGAACGAGCAGTACTTC. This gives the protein CASSQGQDKRNEQYF.

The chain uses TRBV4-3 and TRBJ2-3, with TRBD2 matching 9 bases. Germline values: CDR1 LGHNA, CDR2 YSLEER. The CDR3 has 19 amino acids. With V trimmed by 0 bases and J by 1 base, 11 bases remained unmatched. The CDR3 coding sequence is TGCGCCAGCAGCCAAGAGCGTTTCCGGGCTAGCGGGGGCACAGATACGCAGTATTTT. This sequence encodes CASSQERFRASGGTDTQYF.

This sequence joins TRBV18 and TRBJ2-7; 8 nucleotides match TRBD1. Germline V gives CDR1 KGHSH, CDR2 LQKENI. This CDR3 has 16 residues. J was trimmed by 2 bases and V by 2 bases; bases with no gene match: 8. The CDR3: CASSPLGTGNTYEQYF. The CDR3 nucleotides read TGTGCCAGCTCACCATTAGGGACAGGTAATACCTACGAGCAGTACTTC.

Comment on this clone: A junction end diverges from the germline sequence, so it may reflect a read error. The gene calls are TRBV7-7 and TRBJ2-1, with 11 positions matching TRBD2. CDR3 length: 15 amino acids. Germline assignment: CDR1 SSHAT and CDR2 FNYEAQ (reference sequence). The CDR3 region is CASSFRLAGKNEQFF. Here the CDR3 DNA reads TGTGCTAGCAGCTTTCGACTAGCGGGGAAGAATGAGCAGTTCTTC.

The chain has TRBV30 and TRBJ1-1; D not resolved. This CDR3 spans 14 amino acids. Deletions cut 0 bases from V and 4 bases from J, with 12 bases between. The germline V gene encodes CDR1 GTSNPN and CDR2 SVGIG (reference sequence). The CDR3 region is CAWSVLSKSTEAFF. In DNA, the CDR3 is TGTGCCTGGAGTGTACTTTCGAAGAGCACTGAAGCTTTCTTT.

The CDR3 protein is CASSLTGNFYEQYF. CDR3 nucleotides: TGTGCCAGCAGCCTGACAGGGAATTTCTACGAGCAGTACTTC. The J gene is TRBJ2-7, the V gene TRBV6-1, with TRBD1 matching 7 bases. Germline CDR1 is MNHNS and CDR2 is SASEGT. V dropped 6 bases and J dropped 3; count of bases not matched to a gene: 8. This CDR3 contains 14 residues.

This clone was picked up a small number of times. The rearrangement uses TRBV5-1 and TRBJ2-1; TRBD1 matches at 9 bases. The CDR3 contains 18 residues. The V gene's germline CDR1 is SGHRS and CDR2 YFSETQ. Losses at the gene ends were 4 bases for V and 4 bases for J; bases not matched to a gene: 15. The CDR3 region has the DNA TGCGCCAGCAGCGGCGGCCTGTTACAGGGGGCCGGTTACAATGAGCAGTTCTTC. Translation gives CASSGGLLQGAGYNEQFF.

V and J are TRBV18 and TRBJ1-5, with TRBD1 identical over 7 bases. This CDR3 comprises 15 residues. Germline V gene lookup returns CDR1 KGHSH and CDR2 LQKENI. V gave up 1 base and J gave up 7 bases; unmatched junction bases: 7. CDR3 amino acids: CASSPRQGDQQPQHF. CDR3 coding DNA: TGTGCCAGCTCACCACGGCAGGGGGACCAGCAGCCCCAGCATTTT.

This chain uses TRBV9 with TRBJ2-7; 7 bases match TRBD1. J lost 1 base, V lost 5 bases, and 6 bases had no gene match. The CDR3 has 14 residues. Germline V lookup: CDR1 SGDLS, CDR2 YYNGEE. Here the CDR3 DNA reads TGTGCCAGCAGTCGCCAGGGGGTATCCTACGAGCAGTACTTC. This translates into CASSRQGVSYEQYF.

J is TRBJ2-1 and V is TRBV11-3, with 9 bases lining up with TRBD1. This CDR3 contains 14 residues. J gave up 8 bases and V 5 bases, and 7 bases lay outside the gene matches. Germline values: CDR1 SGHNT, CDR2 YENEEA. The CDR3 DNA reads TGTGCCAGCAGCCAACAGGGGGCTGGCGATGAGCAGTTCTTC. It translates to CASSQQGAGDEQFF.

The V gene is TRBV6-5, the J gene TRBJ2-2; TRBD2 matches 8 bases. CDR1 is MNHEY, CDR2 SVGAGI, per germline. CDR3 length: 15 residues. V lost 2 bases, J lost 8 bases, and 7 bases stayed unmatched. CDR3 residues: CASSYPGREGGELFF. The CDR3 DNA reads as TGTGCCAGCAGTTACCCCGGACGGGAGGGGGGGGAGCTGTTTTTT.

CDR3 bases: TGTGCCAGCAGGGGGCGGGAGGGTAACACCGGGGAGCTGTTTTTT. Encoded protein: CASRGREGNTGELFF. The chain recombines TRBV2 with TRBJ2-2; 9 nucleotides agree with TRBD2. From germline, CDR1 is SNHLY and CDR2 FYNNEI. The junction had 4 bases not matched to a gene; V was cut back by 6 bases and J by 2 bases. CDR3 size: 15 residues.

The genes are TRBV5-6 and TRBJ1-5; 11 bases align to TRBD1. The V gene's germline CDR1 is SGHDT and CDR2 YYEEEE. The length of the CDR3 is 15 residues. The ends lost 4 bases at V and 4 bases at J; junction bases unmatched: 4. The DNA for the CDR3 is TGTGCCAGCAGCCCCGGACAGGGGGCTAATCAGCCCCAGCATTTT. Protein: CASSPGQGANQPQHF.

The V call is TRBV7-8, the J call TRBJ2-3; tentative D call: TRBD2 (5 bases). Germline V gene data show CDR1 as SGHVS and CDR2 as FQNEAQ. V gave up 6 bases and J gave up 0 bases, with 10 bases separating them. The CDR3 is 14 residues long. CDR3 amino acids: CASRRAASTDTQYF. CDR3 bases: TGTGCCAGCAGGCGAGCGGCTAGCACAGATACGCAGTATTTT.

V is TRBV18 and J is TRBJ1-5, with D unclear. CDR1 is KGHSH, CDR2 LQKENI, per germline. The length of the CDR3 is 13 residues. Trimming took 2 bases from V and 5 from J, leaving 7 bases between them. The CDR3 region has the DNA TGTGCCAGCTCACCAACAACATATCAGCCCCAGCATTTT. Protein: CASSPTTYQPQHF.

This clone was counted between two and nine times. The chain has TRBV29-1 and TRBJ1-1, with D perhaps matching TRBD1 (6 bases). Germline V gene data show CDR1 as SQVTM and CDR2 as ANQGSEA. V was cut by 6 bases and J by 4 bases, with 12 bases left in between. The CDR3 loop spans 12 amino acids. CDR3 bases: TGCAGCGTAAAGGGGGTAATCACTGAAGCTTTCTTT. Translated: CSVKGVITEAFF. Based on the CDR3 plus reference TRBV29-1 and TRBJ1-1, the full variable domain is SAVISQKPSRDICQRGTSLTIQCQVDSQVTMMFWYRQQPGQSLTLIATANQGSEATYESGFVIDKFPISRPNLTFSTLTVSNMSPEDSSIYLCSVKGVITEAFFGQGTRLTVV.

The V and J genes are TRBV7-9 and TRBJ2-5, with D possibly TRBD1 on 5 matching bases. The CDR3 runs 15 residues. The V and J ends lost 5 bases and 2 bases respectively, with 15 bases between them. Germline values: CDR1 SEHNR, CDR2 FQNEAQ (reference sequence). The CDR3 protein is CASSRRTPHQETQYF. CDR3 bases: TGTGCCAGCAGCCGCCGGACACCACATCAAGAGACCCAGTACTTC.

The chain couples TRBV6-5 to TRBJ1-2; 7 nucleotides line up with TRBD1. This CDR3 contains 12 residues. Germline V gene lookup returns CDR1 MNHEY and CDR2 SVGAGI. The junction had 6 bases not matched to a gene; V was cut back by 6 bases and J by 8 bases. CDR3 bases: TGTGCCAGCAGCCTGACAGGGAAGGGCTACACCTTC. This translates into CASSLTGKGYTF.